This T cell receptor beta chain was recovered during a study of blood T cell repertoires in COVID-19. Some clones are missing from TCRdb's copy, which holds only in-frame ones; the method was immunoSEQ multiplex PCR. The sample includes roughly 200,000 clones, roughly 89% seen only once; the top ten take 0.7% to 0.9%. Trimming took off 7 bases at V and 5 bases at J, with 17 bases between the two ends. Germline V gene lookup returns CDR1 ENHRY and CDR2 SYGVKD. CDR3 length: 14 residues. This receptor was taken from a woman between 18 and 29 years old who had recovered from COVID-19. The chain employs TRBV10-3 and TRBJ2-5, with D perhaps TRBD2 (7 bases). Sequencing was performed on peripheral blood. The CDR3 DNA follows: TGTGCCATCAAGGGCGGGGGCCTCCGGGAGACCCAGTACTTC. Translation gives CAIKGGGLRETQYF.